This TCR beta chain was sequenced in a study of CD8 T cells in ankylosing spondylitis. The table lists this clonotype with many counts. Its antigen is still unknown. Notes on the study in general: There was reportedly significant enrichment of clones that were disease-linked in matched ankylosing spondylitis synovial fluid. Roughly eight highly homologous variants made up a TCR beta motif that seemed to typify ankylosing spondylitis blood. In synovial fluid and blood from reactive arthritis, some motif variants were previously reported.

Germline V CDR1 and CDR2: SGHKS, YYEKEE (reference sequence). This CDR3 has 15 residues. V lost 0 bases to trimming and J lost 10 bases, with 14 bases between them. Molecular-barcoded quantitative 5'-RACE produced these TCR beta libraries. TCRdb independently ran MiXCR on the 5' RACE reads; one entry per CDR3 protein. The sample lists 200,000 or so distinct CDR3 sequences; around a quarter were seen once. Sequencing was carried out using blood, either unsorted or a sorted T cell fraction (not recorded which). The chain couples TRBV5-5 to TRBJ1-6, with D possibly TRBD1 on 6 matching bases. The TCR sequence derives from a male donor with ankylosing spondylitis or in good health (not recorded which). CDR3 loop: CASSLDAGGGSPLHF. The CDR3 DNA reads TGTGCCAGCAGCTTGGATGCGGGGGGCGGCTCACCCCTCCACTTT.